This T cell receptor beta chain was captured by sequencing in a study of blood T cell repertoires in COVID-19. As for the study in general: Samples representing acute and convalescent COVID-19 were sourced from the United States, Italy and Spain. PBMCs, B-cell-depleted T cells, or T cells were the source of the cDNA or gDNA that made up the material.

Each participant's cohort was designated according to participant-reported clinical history. This CDR3 spans 14 amino acids. V was pared by 1 base and J by 6 bases, with 3 bases of the junction left unmatched. Germline lookup yields CDR1 SGHTA and CDR2 FQGNSA. The data were produced by immunoSEQ multiplex PCR, yet TCRdb's version contains in-frame clones alone and is incomplete. The sample consists of about 310,000 clones, approximately 90% of them appearing once. Sequencing was done on a sample of PBMCs or T cells enriched from blood (not recorded which). V gene TRBV7-2 combines with J gene TRBJ2-1; 7 nucleotides agree with TRBD2. The receptor's source is a woman aged 40 to 50 who had recovered from COVID-19. The CDR3 bases are TGTGCCAGCAGCTTAGGACTAGCCGGCAATGAGCAGTTCTTC. The encoded protein is CASSLGLAGNEQFF.